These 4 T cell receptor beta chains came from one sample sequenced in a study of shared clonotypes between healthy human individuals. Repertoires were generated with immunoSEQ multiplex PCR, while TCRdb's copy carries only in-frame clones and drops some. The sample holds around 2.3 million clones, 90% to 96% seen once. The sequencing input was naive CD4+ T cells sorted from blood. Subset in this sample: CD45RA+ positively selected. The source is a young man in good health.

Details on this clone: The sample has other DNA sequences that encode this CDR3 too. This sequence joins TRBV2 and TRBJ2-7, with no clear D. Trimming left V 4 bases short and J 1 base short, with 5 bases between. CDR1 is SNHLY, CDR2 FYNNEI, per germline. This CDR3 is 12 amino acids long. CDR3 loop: CASSGGSYEQYF. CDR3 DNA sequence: TGTGCCAGCAGTGGGGGATCCTACGAGCAGTACTTC.

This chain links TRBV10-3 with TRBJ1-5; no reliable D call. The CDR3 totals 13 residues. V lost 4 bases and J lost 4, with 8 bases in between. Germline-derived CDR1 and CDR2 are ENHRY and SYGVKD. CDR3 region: CAISGDTNQPQHF. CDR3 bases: TGTGCCATCAGTGGCGACACGAATCAGCCCCAGCATTTT.

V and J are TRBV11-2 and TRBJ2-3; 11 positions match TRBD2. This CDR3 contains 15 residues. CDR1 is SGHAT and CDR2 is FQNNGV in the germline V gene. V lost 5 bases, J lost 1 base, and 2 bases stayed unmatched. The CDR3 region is CASSVSGRGTDTQYF. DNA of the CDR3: TGTGCCAGCAGCGTTAGCGGGAGGGGCACAGATACGCAGTATTTT.

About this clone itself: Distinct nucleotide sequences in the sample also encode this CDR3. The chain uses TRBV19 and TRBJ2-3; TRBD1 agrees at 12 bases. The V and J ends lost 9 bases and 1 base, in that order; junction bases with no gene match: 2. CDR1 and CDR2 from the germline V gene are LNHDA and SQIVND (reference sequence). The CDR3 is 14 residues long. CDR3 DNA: TGTGCCAGCCGGGACAGGGGGCGCACAGATACGCAGTATTTT. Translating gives CASRDRGRTDTQYF.